The 5 T cell receptor beta chains reported below all come from one sample, sequenced in a study of Graves' ophthalmopathy and Graves' hyperthyroidism (dated by TCRdb to about 2018). Instrument on record: Illumina HiSeq 2000. For repertoire sequencing, the TCR beta CDR3 regions were amplified from RNA transcripts. HTBI primers and the Qiagen OneStep RT-PCR kit were used in a first-round RT-PCR, which was followed by a second-round multiplex PCR, size selection and purification. TCRdb reworked the public reads: Q25 trimming with fastp, MiXCR clone assembly, productive beta chains retained. Duplicate CDR3 protein sequences are folded into a single record with the most common DNA and genes. For this sample the table gives roughly 420,000 distinct CDR3 sequences, of which 20% to 25% were detected only once. The top ten hold 3% of the sample. The sample consisted of peripheral blood. The receptors were sampled from a woman between 18 and 29 years old with stable Graves' hyperthyroidism. Donor details come from another sample of the same person, matched by shared clones.

Details on this clonotype: This could be a read error, since a much larger clone is one nucleotide away. The V gene is TRBV28, the J gene TRBJ2-7, with 7 bases fitting TRBD1. CDR1 MDHEN and CDR2 SYDVKM come from the germline V gene. V trimming: 10 bases; J trimming: 7 bases; junction bases outside the gene matches: 16. The CDR3 sequence is 14 residues long. CDR3 nucleotide sequence: TGTGCCATCAGGTGGGACAGCGTACCCGAAGAGCAGTACTTC. Residues: CAIRWDSVPEEQYF.

Notes on this clonotype: A much larger clone is a single base away; this may be a read error. The chain recombines TRBV28 with TRBJ1-1; weak D call: TRBD1 (6 bases). Germline V gene lookup returns CDR1 MDHEN and CDR2 SYDVKM. This CDR3 contains 15 residues. CDR3 bases: TGTGCCGGCAGCCCTCCCCAGGGGATAAACACTGAAGCTTTCTTT. Translating gives CAGSPPQGINTEAFF.

This clonotype has a count of ten or more. Here the CDR3 DNA reads TGTGCCAGCAGTCGCGGTGGGGGCGGCAATCAGCCCCAGCATTTT. This gives the protein CASSRGGGGNQPQHF. The chain links TRBV27 to TRBJ1-5; D is possibly TRBD1 (6 bases). The ends were cut back, 5 bases at V and 2 bases at J, with 13 bases in the middle. Germline assignment: CDR1 MNHEY and CDR2 SMNVEV (reference sequence). CDR3 size: 15 residues.

Note on this clonotype: This sequence may be a read error, since a much larger clone differs from it by one base. The V gene is TRBV5-6, the J gene TRBJ2-7; D gene ambiguous. In germline, CDR1 is SGHDT, CDR2 YYEEEE. There are 14 residues in the CDR3. Trimming removed 4 bases at V and 7 bases at J, with 18 bases between. CDR3 nucleotides: TGTGCCAGCAGCCTCCGACGGGTCAGCCGGGAGCAGTACTTC. Encoded protein: CASSLRRVSREQYF. The full variable domain, rest sourced from reference TRBV5-6 and TRBJ2-7, is DAGVTQSPTHLIKTRGQQVTLRCSPKSGHDTVSWYQQALGQGPQFIFQYYEEEERQRGNFPDRFSGHQFPNYSSELNVNALLLGDSALYLCASSLRRVSREQYFGPGTRLTVT.

V and J are TRBV6-1 and TRBJ1-2; D ambiguous. The CDR3 covers 13 residues. V lost 3 bases and J lost 4, with 9 bases in between. Germline lookup yields CDR1 MNHNS and CDR2 SASEGT. The CDR3 loop is CASSDWGFYGYTF. In DNA, the CDR3 is TGTGCCAGCAGTGATTGGGGATTCTATGGCTACACCTTC.